This TCR beta chain was obtained from a study of cytomegalovirus exposure and HLA in healthy donors. This clone has more than one count but fewer than ten. Its specificity is not known. Study outcomes and limitations: In vitro, three CMV-associated chains proved specific for CMV antigens.

The CDR3 extends over 12 amino acids. Germline loops: CDR1 KGHSH, CDR2 LQKENI. Trimming removed 4 bases from V and 5 bases from J, with 8 bases in between. The PCR employed 60 Vbeta primers together with 13 Jbeta primers. Here immunoSEQ multiplex PCR was the method, and the copy in TCRdb shows in-frame clones only, minus some. In the table there are tens of thousands of clones, over 70% of which are singletons. The receptor was isolated from a woman in her forties in good health and CMV-seropositive. This chain uses TRBV18 with TRBJ2-5; D uncertain. Sequences were obtained from PBMCs. CDR3 nucleotides: TGTGCCAGCTCACTTGCTGAGGAGACCCAGTACTTC. Amino acid sequence: CASSLAEETQYF.